These 7 T cell receptor beta chains were sequenced from one sample in a study of identifying expanded T cells in peripheral blood (dated by TCRdb to about 2019). Library preparation employed the immunoSEQ multiplex PCR assay. Not all clones reach the TCRdb copy of this immuneACCESS table, which keeps in-frame sequences only. Checked studies attribute under half of the gap to unresolved V genes and leave the rest unexplained. The sample table lists 100,000 to 150,000 clones, approximately 88% of them with a count of one. The ten largest clones add up to 2.5% to 3.5% of the sample. Sequencing was performed on blood. The receptors shown here come from a person between 18 and 70 years old in good health.

The gene calls are TRBV10-3 and TRBJ1-1, with D unclear. With 0 bases removed from V and 2 bases from J, the gap between germline ends came to 7 bases. Germline loops: CDR1 ENHRY, CDR2 SYGVKD. The CDR3 totals 14 residues. The CDR3 coding sequence is TGTGCCATCAGTGAGTCAACGGCCAACACTGAAGCTTTCTTT. Translated, it gives CAISESTANTEAFF.

This chain joins TRBV30 and TRBJ2-6; TRBD2 is a possible D gene (5 bases). This CDR3 contains 14 residues. Germline loops: CDR1 GTSNPN, CDR2 SVGIG (reference sequence). With 5 bases removed from V and 2 bases from J, the gap between germline ends came to 10 bases. CDR3 residues: CAWWRVAGANVLTF. CDR3 nucleotides: TGTGCCTGGTGGCGGGTCGCTGGGGCCAACGTCCTGACTTTC.

The J gene is TRBJ2-5, the V gene TRBV7-9; TRBD1 matches 8 bases. Germline CDR1 is SEHNR and CDR2 is FQNEAQ (reference sequence). V gave up 4 bases and J gave up 5 bases; unmatched junction bases: 9. The CDR3 consists of 15 residues. CDR3: CASSSRQGKPETQYF. CDR3 nucleotide sequence: TGTGCCAGCAGCTCTCGACAGGGGAAGCCCGAGACCCAGTACTTC.

V gene TRBV30 combines with J gene TRBJ1-1; weak D call: TRBD1 (5 bases). CDR3 length equals 16 residues. V shed 3 bases and J shed 2 bases, with 19 bases lying between them. Germline V gene data show CDR1 as GTSNPN and CDR2 as SVGIG (reference sequence). This CDR3 reads CAWRGQHRVGNTEAFF. CDR3 DNA: TGTGCCTGGAGGGGGCAACATAGGGTGGGAAACACTGAAGCTTTCTTT.

This sequence joins TRBV11-2 and TRBJ2-7; TRBD1 is a possible D gene (5 bases). V shed 5 bases and J shed 10 bases, with 18 bases lying between them. The CDR3 sequence is 13 residues long. Germline-derived CDR1 and CDR2 are SGHAT and FQNNGV. CDR3 in amino acids: CASSLESLRGQYF. In nucleotides, the CDR3 is TGTGCCAGCAGCCTTGAGTCGTTAAGGGGCCAGTACTTC.

This clone was seen a single time. The chain links TRBV7-3 to TRBJ2-3; D is unresolved. The CDR3 is 13 residues long. CDR1 is SGHTA and CDR2 is FQGTGA in the germline V gene. Trimming stripped 1 base from V and 5 bases from J, with 7 bases between. CDR3 sequence (DNA): TGTGCCAGCAGCTTAAACACGGGAGATACGCAGTATTTT. This sequence encodes CASSLNTGDTQYF.

In its sample, this clone was seen a few times. This chain connects TRBV2 to TRBJ1-6; D gene ambiguous. Germline loops: CDR1 SNHLY, CDR2 FYNNEI. This CDR3 comprises 14 residues. V lost 5 bases and J 0 bases, leaving 5 bases between the germline ends. CDR3 loop: CASSRVSYNSPLHF. DNA of the CDR3: TGTGCCAGCAGTCGCGTCTCCTATAATTCACCCCTCCACTTT.